Listed below are T cell receptor beta chains from one sample, sequenced in a study of blood T cell repertoires in COVID-19. Only in-frame clones appear in the TCRdb table, and some are missing; sequencing was by immunoSEQ multiplex PCR. Of under 40,000 clones in the sample, 89% are singletons; the top ten hold roughly 6.2%. Sequencing used peripheral blood. The origin of the receptors is a human donor in a cohort sampled during active COVID-19. Each CDR3 is given without its conserved first and last residue.

TRBJ1-3	TRBV19	ASSTGSGNTIY
TRBJ2-7	TRBV6-5	ASSLIGTYEQY
TRBJ2-2	TRBV28	ASSSGQGTGELF
TRBJ1-6	TRBV3-1/TRBV3-2	ASSQEVGQGTDERSPLH
TRBJ2-5	TRBV29-1	SVEDLLYGAETQY
TRBJ1-6	TRBV30	AWSAGADSPLH
TRBJ1-6	TRBV2	ASSGTENSPLH
TRBJ2-7	TRBV2	ASSLAEEQY
TRBJ2-2	TRBV3-1/TRBV3-2	ASSPPRTGTGELF
TRBJ1-4	TRBV3-1/TRBV3-2	ASSITHGTEKLF
TRBJ2-7	TRBV7-8	ASSLSGQADHYEQY
TRBJ2-7	TRBV4-1	ASSLTFRGPFEQY
TRBJ1-2	TRBV18	ASSLDSAVQGYT
TRBJ2-3	TRBV3-1/TRBV3-2	ASSPNSVPDTQY
TRBJ2-1	TRBV7-2	ASSPQKGSYNEQF
TRBJ2-1	TRBV2	ASSEITGEREQF
TRBJ1-2	TRBV5-1	ASSLGGVANYGYT
TRBJ1-1	TRBV7-8	ASTSYGRGTTEAF
TRBJ1-4	TRBV10-3	ATARGDEKLF
TRBJ2-7	TRBV11-2	ASSLVRGNEQY
TRBJ2-7	TRBV7-2	ASSPQQAHEQY
TRBJ2-5	TRBV6-5	ASSKQGGVETQY
TRBJ1-1	TRBV6-5	ASTGQGGSEAF
TRBJ1-3	TRBV19	ASSIAVSTGNTIY
TRBJ2-2	TRBV5-6	ASSFDNGELF
TRBJ2-2	TRBV9	ASSPGNTGELF
TRBJ2-7	TRBV5-1	ASSGQGGSYEQY
TRBJ1-5	TRBV6-1	ASSENRGLEPQH